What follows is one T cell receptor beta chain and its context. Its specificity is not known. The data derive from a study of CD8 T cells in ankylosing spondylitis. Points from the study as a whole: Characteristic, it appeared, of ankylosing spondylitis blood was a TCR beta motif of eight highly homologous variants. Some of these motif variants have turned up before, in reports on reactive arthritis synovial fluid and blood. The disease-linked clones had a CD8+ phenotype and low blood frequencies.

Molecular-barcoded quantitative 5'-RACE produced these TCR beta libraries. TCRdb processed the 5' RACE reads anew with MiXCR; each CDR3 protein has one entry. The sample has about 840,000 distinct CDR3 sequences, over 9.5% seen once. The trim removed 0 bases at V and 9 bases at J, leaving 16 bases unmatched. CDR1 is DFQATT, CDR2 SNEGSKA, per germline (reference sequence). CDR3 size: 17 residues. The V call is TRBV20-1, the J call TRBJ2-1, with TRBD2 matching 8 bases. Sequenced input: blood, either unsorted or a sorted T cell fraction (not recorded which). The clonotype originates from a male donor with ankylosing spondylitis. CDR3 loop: CSAREFYLAGNRVEQFF. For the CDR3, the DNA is TGCAGTGCTAGAGAGTTTTATCTAGCGGGTAACCGGGTTGAGCAGTTCTTC.